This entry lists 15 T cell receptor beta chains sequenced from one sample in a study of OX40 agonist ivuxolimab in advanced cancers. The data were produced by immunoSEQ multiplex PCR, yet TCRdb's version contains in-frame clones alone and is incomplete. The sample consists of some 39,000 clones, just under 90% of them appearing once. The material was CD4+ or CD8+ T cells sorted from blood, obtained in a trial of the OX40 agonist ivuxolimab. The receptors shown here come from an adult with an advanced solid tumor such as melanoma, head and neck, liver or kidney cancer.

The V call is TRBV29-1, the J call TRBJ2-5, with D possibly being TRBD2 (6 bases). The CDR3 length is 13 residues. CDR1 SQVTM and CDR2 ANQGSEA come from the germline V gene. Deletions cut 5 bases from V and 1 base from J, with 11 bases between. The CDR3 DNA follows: TGCAGCGTTTCAGACGGGGGCCAAGAGACCCAGTACTTC. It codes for CSVSDGGQETQYF.

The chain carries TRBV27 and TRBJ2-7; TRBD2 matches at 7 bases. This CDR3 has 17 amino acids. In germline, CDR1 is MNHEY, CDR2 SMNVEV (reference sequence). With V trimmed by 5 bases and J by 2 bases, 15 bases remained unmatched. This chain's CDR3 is CASSRQSLAEAAYEQYF. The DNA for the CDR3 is TGTGCCAGCAGTCGCCAATCTCTAGCGGAGGCGGCCTACGAGCAGTACTTC.

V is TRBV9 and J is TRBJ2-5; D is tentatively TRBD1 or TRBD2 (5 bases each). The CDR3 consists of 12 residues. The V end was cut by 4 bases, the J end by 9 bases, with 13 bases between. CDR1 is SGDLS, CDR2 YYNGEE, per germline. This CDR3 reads CASSPEVGAQYF. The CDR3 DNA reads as TGTGCCAGCAGCCCCGAAGTGGGGGCCCAGTACTTC. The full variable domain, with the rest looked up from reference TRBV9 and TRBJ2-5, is DSGVTQTPKHLITATGQRVTLRCSPRSGDLSVYWYQQSLDQGLQFLIQYYNGEERAKGNILERFSAQQFPDLHSELNLSSLELGDSALYFCASSPEVGAQYFGPGTRLLVL.

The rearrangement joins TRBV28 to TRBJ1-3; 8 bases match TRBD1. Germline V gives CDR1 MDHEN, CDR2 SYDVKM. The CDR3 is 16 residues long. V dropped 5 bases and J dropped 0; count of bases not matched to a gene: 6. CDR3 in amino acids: CASSLQGGISGNTIYF. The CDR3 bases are TGTGCCAGCAGTCTACAGGGGGGGATCTCTGGAAACACCATATATTTT.

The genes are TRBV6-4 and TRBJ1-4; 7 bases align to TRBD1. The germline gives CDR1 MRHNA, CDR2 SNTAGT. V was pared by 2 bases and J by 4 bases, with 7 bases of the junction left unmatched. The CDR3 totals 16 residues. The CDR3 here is CASSDRGLPCNEKLFF. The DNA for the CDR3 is TGTGCCAGCAGTGACAGGGGGCTCCCCTGTAATGAAAAACTGTTTTTT.

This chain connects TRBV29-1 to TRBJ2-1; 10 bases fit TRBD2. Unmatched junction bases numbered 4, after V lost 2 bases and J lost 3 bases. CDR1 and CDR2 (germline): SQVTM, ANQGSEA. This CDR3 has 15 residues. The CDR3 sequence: CSVERTSGGYNEQFF. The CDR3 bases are TGCAGCGTTGAACGGACTAGCGGAGGCTACAATGAGCAGTTCTTC.

The CDR3 here is CASSRDRGRGAKNIQYF. The CDR3 DNA sequence: TGTGCCAGCAGTCGTGACAGGGGGCGAGGAGCCAAAAACATTCAGTACTTC. The gene calls are TRBV2 and TRBJ2-4; 10 bases map to TRBD1. Germline loops: CDR1 SNHLY, CDR2 FYNNEI. Losses at the gene ends were 5 bases for V and 0 bases for J; bases not matched to a gene: 7. The CDR3 runs to 17 residues.

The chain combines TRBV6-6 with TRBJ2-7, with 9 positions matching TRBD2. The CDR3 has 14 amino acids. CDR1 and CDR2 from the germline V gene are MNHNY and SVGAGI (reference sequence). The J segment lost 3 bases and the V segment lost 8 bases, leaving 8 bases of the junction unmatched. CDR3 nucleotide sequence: TGTGCCAGCCTAGAGACTAGCGGACTCTACGAGCAGTACTTC. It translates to CASLETSGLYEQYF.

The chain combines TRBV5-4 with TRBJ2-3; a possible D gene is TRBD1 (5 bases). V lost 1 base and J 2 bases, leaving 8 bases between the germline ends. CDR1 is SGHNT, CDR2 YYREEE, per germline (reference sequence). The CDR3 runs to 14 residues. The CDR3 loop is CASSLSGATDTQYF. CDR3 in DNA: TGTGCCAGCAGCTTGAGTGGGGCCACAGATACGCAGTATTTT.

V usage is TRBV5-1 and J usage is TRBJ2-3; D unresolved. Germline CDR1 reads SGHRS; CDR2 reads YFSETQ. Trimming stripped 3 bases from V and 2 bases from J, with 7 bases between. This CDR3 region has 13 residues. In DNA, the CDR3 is TGCGCCAGCAGCTCCCTGGCCACAGATACGCAGTATTTT. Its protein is CASSSLATDTQYF.

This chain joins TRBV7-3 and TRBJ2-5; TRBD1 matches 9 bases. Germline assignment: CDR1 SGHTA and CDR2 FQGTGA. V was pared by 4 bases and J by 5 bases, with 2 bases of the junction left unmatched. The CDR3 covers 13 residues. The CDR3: CASSSQGAETQYF. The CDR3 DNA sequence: TGTGCCAGCAGCTCACAGGGGGCGGAGACCCAGTACTTC.

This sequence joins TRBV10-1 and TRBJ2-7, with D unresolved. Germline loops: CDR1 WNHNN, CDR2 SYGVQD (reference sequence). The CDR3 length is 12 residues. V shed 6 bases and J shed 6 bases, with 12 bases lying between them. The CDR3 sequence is CASSRRLGEQYF. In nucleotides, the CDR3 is TGCGCCAGCAGCCGAAGGTTGGGCGAGCAGTACTTC.

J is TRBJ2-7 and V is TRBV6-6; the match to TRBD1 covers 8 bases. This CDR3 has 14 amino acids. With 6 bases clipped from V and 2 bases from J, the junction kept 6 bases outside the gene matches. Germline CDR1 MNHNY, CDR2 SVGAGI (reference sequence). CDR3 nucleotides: TGTGCCAGCAGCCCCCAGGGGGCAGCCTACGAGCAGTACTTC. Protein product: CASSPQGAAYEQYF.

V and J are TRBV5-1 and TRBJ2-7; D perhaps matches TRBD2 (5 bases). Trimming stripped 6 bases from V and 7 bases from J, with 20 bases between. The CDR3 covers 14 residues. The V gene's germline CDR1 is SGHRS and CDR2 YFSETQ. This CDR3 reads CASMELVGVGEQYF. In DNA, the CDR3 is TGCGCCAGCATGGAACTTGTGGGAGTGGGGGAGCAGTACTTC. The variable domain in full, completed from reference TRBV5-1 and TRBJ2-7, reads KAGVTQTPRYLIKTRGQQVTLSCSPISGHRSVSWYQQTPGQGLQFLFEYFSETQRNKGNFPGRFSGRQFSNSRSEMNVSTLELGDSALYLCASMELVGVGEQYFGPGTRLTVT.

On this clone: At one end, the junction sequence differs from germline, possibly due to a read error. The CDR3 is CASSDRGEHF. CDR3 DNA sequence: TGTGCCAGCAGCGACAGGGGGGAACACTTC. J is TRBJ2-7 and V is TRBV5-4; TRBD1 matches at 9 bases. This CDR3 contains 10 residues. Germline-derived CDR1 and CDR2 are SGHNT and YYREEE (reference sequence).